A single sample is the source of the 18 T cell receptor beta chains below, sequenced in a study of cytomegalovirus exposure and HLA in healthy donors. Primers for the PCR totalled 60 Vbeta and 13 Jbeta. Clones were read by immunoSEQ multiplex PCR, and TCRdb kept only the in-frame ones, dropping some. The sample carries about 120,000 clones, 74% recorded once. The specimen sequenced was PBMCs. The receptors were gathered from a man aged 35-49 years in good health and CMV-seropositive.

The rearrangement joins TRBV7-6 to TRBJ2-7, with D maybe TRBD2 (5 bases). CDR1 is SGHVS and CDR2 is FNYEAQ in the germline V gene. Trimming shortened V by 2 bases and J by 2 bases, and 13 bases separated the two germline ends. The length of the CDR3 is 15 residues. CDR3 protein: CASSLLDSETYEQYF. CDR3 nucleotide sequence: TGTGCCAGCAGCTTACTGGACTCTGAGACCTACGAGCAGTACTTC.

The rearrangement links TRBV19 to TRBJ2-5, with 14 bases identical to TRBD2. Germline CDR1 is LNHDA and CDR2 is SQIVND (reference sequence). The CDR3 spans 16 residues. Germline trimming cut 4 bases from V and 5 bases from J; bases unmatched to any gene: 6. This CDR3 is CASSKPGLAGVETQYF. CDR3 in DNA: TGTGCCAGTAGTAAACCGGGACTAGCGGGAGTGGAGACCCAGTACTTC.

As to this clone: Within the sample, other DNA sequences also encode this same CDR3. The rearrangement joins TRBV29-1 to TRBJ2-1; D not certain. The CDR3 totals 11 residues. The V gene lost 4 bases and the J gene lost 4 bases, with 5 bases spanning the gap. The germline V gene has CDR1 SQVTM and CDR2 ANQGSEA. The CDR3 sequence: CSVGQYNEQFF. Written as DNA, the CDR3 is TGCAGCGTTGGGCAGTACAATGAGCAGTTCTTC.

The chain carries TRBV7-8 and TRBJ2-2, with TRBD2 identical over 7 bases. The CDR3 consists of 17 residues. Germline-derived CDR1 and CDR2 are SGHVS and FQNEAQ. Germline trimming cut 4 bases from V and 2 bases from J; bases unmatched to any gene: 10. For the CDR3, the DNA is TGTGCCAGCAGCTCGGAGCTGGGACTACCTAACACCGGGGAGCTGTTTTTT. It encodes CASSSELGLPNTGELFF.

J is TRBJ2-7 and V is TRBV14; D possibly corresponds to TRBD2 (6 bases). Germline V gene lookup returns CDR1 SGHDN and CDR2 FVKESK. This CDR3 has 16 residues. Trimming left V 4 bases short and J 3 bases short, with 19 bases between. CDR3 DNA sequence: TGTGCCAGCAGCCCCGGGCGGGACCGTTTTAACTACGAGCAGTACTTC. Translated, it gives CASSPGRDRFNYEQYF.

The rearrangement links TRBV10-3 to TRBJ1-1; D possibly corresponds to TRBD1 (5 bases). Germline V gene data show CDR1 as ENHRY and CDR2 as SYGVKD. This CDR3 region has 13 residues. Trimming cost V 7 bases and J 1 base, with 10 bases left between them. The CDR3 nucleotides are TGTGCCATCACCCCCGACAGGAACACTGAAGCTTTCTTT. Translating it yields CAITPDRNTEAFF.

The chain has TRBV19 and TRBJ2-2; 8 bases are a match to TRBD2. There are 14 residues in the CDR3. Per germline, CDR1 LNHDA and CDR2 SQIVND (reference sequence). With 7 bases clipped from V and 4 bases from J, the junction kept 5 bases outside the gene matches. The CDR3 here is CASTIGTSTGELFF. CDR3 coding DNA: TGTGCCAGTACCATCGGGACTAGCACCGGGGAGCTGTTTTTT. Combining the CDR3 with reference TRBV19 and TRBJ2-2 gives the whole variable domain DGGITQSPKYLFRKEGQNVTLSCEQNLNHDAMYWYRQDPGQGLRLIYYSQIVNDFQKGDIAEGYSVSREKKESFPLTVTSAQKNPTAFYLCASTIGTSTGELFFGEGSRLTVL.

The chain is built from TRBV5-4 and TRBJ2-6, with D hard to call. Trimming removed 0 bases at V and 4 bases at J, with 14 bases between. In germline, CDR1 is SGHNT, CDR2 YYREEE (reference sequence). This CDR3 is 17 amino acids long. CDR3 DNA sequence: TGTGCCAGCAGCTTGGACCCTTTGGCTCCCGGGGCCAACGTCCTGACTTTC. Amino acid sequence: CASSLDPLAPGANVLTF.

This rearrangement joins TRBV2 to TRBJ1-1, with 8 bases identical to TRBD1. Trimming removed 2 bases from V and 5 bases from J; junction bases left unmatched: 10. This CDR3 contains 16 residues. Germline V lookup: CDR1 SNHLY, CDR2 FYNNEI. CDR3 region: CASSENWTGLRTEAFF. The CDR3 nucleotides are TGTGCCAGCAGTGAAAATTGGACAGGGTTACGAACTGAAGCTTTCTTT.

V is TRBV9 and J is TRBJ2-7; D possibly corresponds to TRBD2 (7 bases). The V gene's germline CDR1 is SGDLS and CDR2 YYNGEE. This CDR3 spans 13 amino acids. V was trimmed by 1 base and J by 5 bases, leaving 10 bases between them. This chain's CDR3 is CASSVRGAHEQYF. The CDR3 bases are TGTGCCAGCAGCGTACGGGGGGCCCACGAGCAGTACTTC.

The J gene is TRBJ1-2, the V gene TRBV9, with a possible D match to TRBD1 (5 bases). Germline V lookup: CDR1 SGDLS, CDR2 YYNGEE. V was clipped by 5 bases and J by 4 bases, with 15 bases between them. CDR3 length: 14 amino acids. CDR3 protein: CASSARVNGYGYTF. The CDR3 coding sequence is TGTGCCAGCAGTGCCAGGGTAAATGGCTATGGCTACACCTTC.

V and J are TRBV28 and TRBJ1-2; no firm D call. This CDR3 region has 15 residues. Per the germline V gene, CDR1 is MDHEN and CDR2 is SYDVKM. V lost 5 bases and J lost 4, with 17 bases in between. CDR3 bases: TGTGCCAGCAGTCCGCGCCCAGACTGGATCTATGGCTACACCTTC. It translates to CASSPRPDWIYGYTF.

This clone was counted a single time. This sequence joins TRBV10-3 and TRBJ2-1; D is perhaps TRBD1 (6 bases). The V and J ends lost 3 bases and 6 bases respectively, with 12 bases between them. This CDR3 comprises 14 residues. The germline CDR1 and CDR2 sequences are ENHRY and SYGVKD. The CDR3 sequence is CAISDTGKTNEQFF. The CDR3 coding sequence is TGTGCCATCAGTGATACAGGGAAGACCAATGAGCAGTTCTTC.

The chain is built from TRBV6-1 and TRBJ2-2; D gene unclear. V gave up 3 bases and J gave up 5 bases, with 10 bases separating them. CDR1 and CDR2 from the germline V gene are MNHNS and SASEGT. The CDR3 length is 14 residues. In DNA form, the CDR3 reads TGTGCCAGCAGTGAGGCAGTCCAGACCGGGGAGCTGTTTTTT. It yields the protein CASSEAVQTGELFF.

The V call is TRBV7-3, the J call TRBJ2-3; 8 positions agree with TRBD2. The junction had 15 bases not matched to a gene; V was cut back by 1 base and J by 0 bases. The CDR3 length is 20 residues. CDR1 SGHTA and CDR2 FQGTGA come from the germline V gene. CDR3 sequence (DNA): TGTGCCAGCAGCTTAAATCCGGGAGGGTCCTATCCTCGAAGCACAGATACGCAGTATTTT. It translates to CASSLNPGGSYPRSTDTQYF.

The J gene is TRBJ2-3, the V gene TRBV4-2; 13 positions match TRBD2. V shed 0 bases and J 4 bases; nucleotides not matched to a gene: 4. Germline values: CDR1 LGHNA, CDR2 YNFKEQ. The CDR3 length is 17 residues. The CDR3 nucleotides read TGTGCCAGCAGCCAAGAAACTAGCGGGGGGGCCGCAGATACGCAGTATTTT. It encodes CASSQETSGGAADTQYF.

This clone came up once. The rearrangement joins TRBV18 to TRBJ2-7, with 9 bases that match TRBD1. CDR3 size: 16 residues. Germline V lookup: CDR1 KGHSH, CDR2 LQKENI. The trim removed 6 bases at V and 0 bases at J, leaving 9 bases unmatched. CDR3 residues: CASSATGTGTSYEQYF. The DNA of the CDR3 is TGTGCCAGCTCCGCGACGGGGACAGGGACCTCCTACGAGCAGTACTTC.

The V gene is TRBV6-1, the J gene TRBJ2-5, with 7 bases aligning to TRBD1. CDR1 is MNHNS and CDR2 is SASEGT in the germline V gene. CDR3 length: 15 residues. J was trimmed by 4 bases and V by 1 base; bases with no gene match: 6. The CDR3, as DNA: TGTGCCAGCAGTGAAGATGGTAGGGGGCGAGAGACCCAGTACTTC. Its translation: CASSEDGRGRETQYF.